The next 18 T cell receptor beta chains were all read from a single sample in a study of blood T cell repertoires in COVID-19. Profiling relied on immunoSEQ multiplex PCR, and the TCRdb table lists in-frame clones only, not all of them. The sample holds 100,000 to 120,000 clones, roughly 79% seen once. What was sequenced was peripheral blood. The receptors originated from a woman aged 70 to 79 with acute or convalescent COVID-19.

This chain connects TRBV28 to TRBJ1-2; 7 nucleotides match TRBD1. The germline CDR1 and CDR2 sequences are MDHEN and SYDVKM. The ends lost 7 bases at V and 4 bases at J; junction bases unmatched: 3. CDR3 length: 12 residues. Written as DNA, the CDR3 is TGTGCCAGCACCGGGACAGCCTATGGCTACACCTTC. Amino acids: CASTGTAYGYTF.

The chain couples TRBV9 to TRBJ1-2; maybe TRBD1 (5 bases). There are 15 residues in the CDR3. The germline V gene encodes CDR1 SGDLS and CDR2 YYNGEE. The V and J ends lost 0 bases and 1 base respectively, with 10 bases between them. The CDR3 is CASSVAKGRNYGYTF. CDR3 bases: TGTGCCAGCAGCGTAGCAAAGGGGCGTAACTATGGCTACACCTTC.

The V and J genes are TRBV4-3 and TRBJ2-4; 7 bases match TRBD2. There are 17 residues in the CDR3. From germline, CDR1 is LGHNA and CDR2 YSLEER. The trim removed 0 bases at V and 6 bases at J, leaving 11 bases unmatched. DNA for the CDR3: TGCGCCAGCAGCCAAGAGTTCGGCGGGAGTTGGGGAAACATTCAGTACTTC. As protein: CASSQEFGGSWGNIQYF.

The CDR3 bases are TGTGCCAGCAGTTTTCCGGGTGCCTCTAGCACAGATACGCAGTATTTT. It translates to CASSFPGASSTDTQYF. The rearrangement links TRBV28 to TRBJ2-3; unclear D gene. This CDR3 is 16 amino acids long. Trimming cost V 3 bases and J 0 bases, with 13 bases left between them. The germline V gene encodes CDR1 MDHEN and CDR2 SYDVKM.

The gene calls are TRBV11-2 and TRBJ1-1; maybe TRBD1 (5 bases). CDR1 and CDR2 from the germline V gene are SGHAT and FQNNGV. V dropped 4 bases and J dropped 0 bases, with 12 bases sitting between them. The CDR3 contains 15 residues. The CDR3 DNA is TGTGCCAGCAGCTCGAGGCCAGGGATGAACACTGAAGCTTTCTTT. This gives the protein CASSSRPGMNTEAFF.

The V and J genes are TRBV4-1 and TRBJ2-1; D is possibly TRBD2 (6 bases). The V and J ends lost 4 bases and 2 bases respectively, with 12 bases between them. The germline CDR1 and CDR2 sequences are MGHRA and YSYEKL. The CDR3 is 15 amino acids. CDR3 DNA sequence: TGCGCCAGCAGCCCCGCTAGCGCCGCCTACAATGAGCAGTTCTTC. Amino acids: CASSPASAAYNEQFF.

CDR3 sequence: CASSYTREVGDTQYF. The CDR3 nucleotides read TGTGCCAGCAGTTACACGCGGGAGGTAGGAGATACGCAGTATTTT. The J gene is TRBJ2-3, the V gene TRBV6-5; 8 nucleotides align to TRBD2. Germline V gives CDR1 MNHEY, CDR2 SVGAGI. The CDR3 is 15 residues long. V lost 2 bases to trimming and J lost 5 bases; unmatched junction nucleotides: 6.

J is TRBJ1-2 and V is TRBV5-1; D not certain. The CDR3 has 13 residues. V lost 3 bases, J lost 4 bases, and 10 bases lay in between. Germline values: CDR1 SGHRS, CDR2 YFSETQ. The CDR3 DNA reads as TGCGCCAGCAGCTCCGCGGGAGCCTATGGCTACACCTTC. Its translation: CASSSAGAYGYTF.

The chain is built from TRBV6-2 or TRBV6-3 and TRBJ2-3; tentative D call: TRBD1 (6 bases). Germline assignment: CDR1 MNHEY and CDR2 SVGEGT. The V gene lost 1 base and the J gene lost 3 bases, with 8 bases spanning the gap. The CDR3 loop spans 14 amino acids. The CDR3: CASSYLTGTDTQYF. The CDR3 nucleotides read TGTGCCAGCAGTTACTTAACAGGGACAGATACGCAGTATTTT.

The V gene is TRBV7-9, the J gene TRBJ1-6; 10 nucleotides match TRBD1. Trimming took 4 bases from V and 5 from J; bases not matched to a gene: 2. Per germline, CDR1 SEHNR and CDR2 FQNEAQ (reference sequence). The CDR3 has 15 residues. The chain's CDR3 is CASSSGTGDNSPLHF. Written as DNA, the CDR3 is TGTGCCAGCAGCTCGGGGACAGGGGATAATTCACCCCTCCACTTT.

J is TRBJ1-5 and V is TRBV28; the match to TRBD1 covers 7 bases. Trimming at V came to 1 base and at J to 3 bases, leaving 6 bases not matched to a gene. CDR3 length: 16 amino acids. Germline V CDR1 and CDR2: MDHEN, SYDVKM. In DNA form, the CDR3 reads TGTGCCAGCAGTTTATCGGACAGGCTCATCAATCAGCCCCAGCATTTT. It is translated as CASSLSDRLINQPQHF.

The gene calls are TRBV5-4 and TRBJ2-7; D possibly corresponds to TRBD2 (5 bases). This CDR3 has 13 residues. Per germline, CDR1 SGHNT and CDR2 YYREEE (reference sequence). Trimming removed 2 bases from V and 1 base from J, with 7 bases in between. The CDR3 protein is CASSFRGSYEQYF. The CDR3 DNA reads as TGTGCCAGCAGCTTCCGGGGTTCCTACGAGCAGTACTTC. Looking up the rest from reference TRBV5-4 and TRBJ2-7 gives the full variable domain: ETGVTQSPTHLIKTRGQQVTLRCSSQSGHNTVSWYQQALGQGPQFIFQYYREEENGRGNFPPRFSGLQFPNYSSELNVNALELDDSALYLCASSFRGSYEQYFGPGTRLTVT.

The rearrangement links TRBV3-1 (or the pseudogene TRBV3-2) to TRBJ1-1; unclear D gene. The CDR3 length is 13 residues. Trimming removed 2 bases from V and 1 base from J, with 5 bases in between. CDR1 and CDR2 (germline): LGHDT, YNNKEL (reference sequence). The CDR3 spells CASSQHTNTEAFF. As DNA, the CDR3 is TGTGCCAGCAGCCAACACACGAACACTGAAGCTTTCTTT.

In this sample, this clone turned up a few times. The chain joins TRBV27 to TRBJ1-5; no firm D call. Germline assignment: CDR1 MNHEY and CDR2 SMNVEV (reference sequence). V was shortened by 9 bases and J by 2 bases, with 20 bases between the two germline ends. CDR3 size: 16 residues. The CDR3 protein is CASSSRTAAGNQPQHF. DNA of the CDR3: TGTGCCAGTTCTAGCCGGACGGCGGCGGGCAATCAGCCCCAGCATTTT.

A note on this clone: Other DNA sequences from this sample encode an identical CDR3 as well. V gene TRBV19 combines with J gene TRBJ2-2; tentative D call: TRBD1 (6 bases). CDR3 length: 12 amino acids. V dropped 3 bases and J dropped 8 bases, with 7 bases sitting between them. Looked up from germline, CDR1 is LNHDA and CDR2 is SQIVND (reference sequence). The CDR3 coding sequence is TGTGCCAGTAGTATCAGGGGTGGGGAGCTGTTTTTT. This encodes CASSIRGGELFF. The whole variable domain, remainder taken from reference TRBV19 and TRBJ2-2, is DGGITQSPKYLFRKEGQNVTLSCEQNLNHDAMYWYRQDPGQGLRLIYYSQIVNDFQKGDIAEGYSVSREKKESFPLTVTSAQKNPTAFYLCASSIRGGELFFGEGSRLTVL.

The CDR3 here is CATSREPGLMNTEAFF. CDR3 nucleotide sequence: TGTGCCACCAGCAGAGAGCCAGGTTTAATGAACACTGAAGCTTTCTTT. J is TRBJ1-1 and V is TRBV15; D uncertain. V shed 0 bases and J shed 0 bases, with 11 bases lying between them. Germline loops: CDR1 LNHNV, CDR2 YYDKDF (reference sequence). The CDR3 has 16 residues.

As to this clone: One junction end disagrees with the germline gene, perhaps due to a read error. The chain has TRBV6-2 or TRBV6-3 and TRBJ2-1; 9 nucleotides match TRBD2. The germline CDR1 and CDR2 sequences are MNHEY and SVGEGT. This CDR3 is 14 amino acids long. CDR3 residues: CASSYVAGGPRGIF. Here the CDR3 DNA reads TGTGCCAGCAGTTACGTGGCGGGAGGGCCCCGGGGGATCTTC.

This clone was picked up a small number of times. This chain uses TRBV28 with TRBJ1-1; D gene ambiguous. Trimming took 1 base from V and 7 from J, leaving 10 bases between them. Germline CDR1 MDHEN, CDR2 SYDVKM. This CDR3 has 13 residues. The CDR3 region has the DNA TGTGCCAGCAGTTTATCCCATACGGGTGAAGCTTTCTTT. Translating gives CASSLSHTGEAFF.